This passage covers 31 T cell receptor beta chains from one sample sequenced in a study of persistence of HIV-infected CD4 T cells. What these receptors recognize is not known. This was the immunoSEQ version 4 assay in survey mode. Sequenced by immunoSEQ multiplex PCR; TCRdb stores in-frame clones only, minus some. Seen here are 46,000 or so clones, around 75% observed once, and the top ten hold 3%. Lysates of CMV-infected fibroblasts at around 9.1 ug/mL stimulated these cells. CD40L/CD69 double-negative CD45RO-high memory CD4+ T cells were collected. The sample here was CD4+ T cells sorted from PBMCs after roughly 18-hour stimulation, taken from a patient who received antiretroviral therapy. The receptors come from an adult man with HIV who was CMV-seropositive.

The CDR3 loop is CASSPSRAENYGYTF. The CDR3 bases are TGTGCCAGCTCACCATCCCGGGCTGAGAACTATGGCTACACCTTC. The chain recombines TRBV18 with TRBJ1-2; D gene unclear. CDR1 is KGHSH and CDR2 is LQKENI in the germline V gene. This CDR3 spans 15 amino acids. V was clipped by 2 bases and J by 2 bases, with 12 bases between them.

J is TRBJ1-1 and V is TRBV2; D call uncertain. This CDR3 spans 14 amino acids. In germline, CDR1 is SNHLY, CDR2 FYNNEI. V shed 2 bases and J shed 0 bases, with 7 bases lying between them. For the CDR3, the DNA is TGTGCCAGCAGTGAAAACATTTTGAACACTGAAGCTTTCTTT. Encoded protein: CASSENILNTEAFF. Full variable domain (remainder filled in from reference TRBV2 and TRBJ1-1): EPEVTQTPSHQVTQMGQEVILRCVPISNHLYFYWYRQILGQKVEFLVSFYNNEISEKSEIFDDQFSVERPDGSNFTLKIRSTKLEDSAMYFCASSENILNTEAFFGQGTRLTVV.

This clone is a singleton in its sample. The rearrangement joins TRBV5-6 to TRBJ2-5; D may be TRBD1 (6 bases). With 4 bases removed from V and 5 bases from J, the gap between germline ends came to 15 bases. The CDR3 sequence is 14 residues long. The germline V gene encodes CDR1 SGHDT and CDR2 YYEEEE. CDR3 loop: CASSGDRRRETQYF. In DNA, the CDR3 is TGTGCCAGCAGCGGAGACAGGCGGCGGGAGACCCAGTACTTC.

The V gene is TRBV5-1, the J gene TRBJ1-1; 9 bases align to TRBD1. The V gene's germline CDR1 is SGHRS and CDR2 YFSETQ. With V trimmed by 0 bases and J by 7 bases, 7 bases remained unmatched. The CDR3 is 15 amino acids. The CDR3 coding sequence is TGCGCCAGCAGCTTGGCTACGGGACAGGGCTATGAAGCTTTCTTT. Encoded protein: CASSLATGQGYEAFF.

The rearrangement uses TRBV28 and TRBJ2-7, with D possibly being TRBD1 (7 bases). CDR1 is MDHEN, CDR2 SYDVKM, per germline. This CDR3 spans 14 amino acids. The ends were cut back, 5 bases at V and 3 bases at J, with 14 bases in the middle. The CDR3 reads CASSPGGTDYEQYF. In DNA, the CDR3 is TGTGCCAGCAGTCCAGGCGGGACAGACTACGAGCAGTACTTC.

The V and J genes are TRBV7-2 and TRBJ2-7; possible D gene TRBD2, 5 bases. The ends were cut back, 4 bases at V and 9 bases at J, with 22 bases in the middle. This CDR3 spans 15 amino acids. Germline values: CDR1 SGHTA, CDR2 FQGNSA. The CDR3 protein is CASSSQRLTSPRQYF. The CDR3 DNA reads as TGTGCCAGCAGCTCTCAGCGACTAACCTCCCCTAGGCAGTACTTC.

This chain connects TRBV2 to TRBJ1-5, with D maybe TRBD1 (5 bases). The germline CDR1 and CDR2 sequences are SNHLY and FYNNEI. The CDR3 is 15 amino acids. V lost 7 bases to trimming and J lost 6 bases, with 19 bases between them. CDR3 in DNA: TGTGCCAGCATGAGAGGGGAGGCGGTATCTCAGCCCCAGCATTTT. Translated: CASMRGEAVSQPQHF.

The chain couples TRBV7-6 to TRBJ1-2; D uncertain. Germline V CDR1 and CDR2: SGHVS, FNYEAQ. The CDR3 runs to 16 residues. V lost 0 bases and J 5 bases, leaving 16 bases between the germline ends. The CDR3 here is CASSLARAGGKYGYTF. DNA of the CDR3: TGTGCCAGCAGCTTAGCACGGGCCGGAGGGAAGTATGGCTACACCTTC.

The chain joins TRBV6-2 or TRBV6-3 to TRBJ1-6; TRBD1 is a possible D gene (6 bases). The length of the CDR3 is 13 residues. Between the trimmed V and J ends, which lost 4 bases and 9 bases, there was a span of 10 bases. Per the germline V gene, CDR1 is MNHEY and CDR2 is SVGEGT. The CDR3 DNA reads TGTGCCAGCAGTTCCAGGGGAGGTTCACCCCTCCACTTT. As protein: CASSSRGGSPLHF.

The V gene is TRBV7-2, the J gene TRBJ1-6; D not certain. The length of the CDR3 is 17 residues. Deletions cut 2 bases from V and 8 bases from J, with 19 bases between. CDR1 and CDR2 from the germline V gene are SGHTA and FQGNSA. This chain's CDR3 is CASSLIPTGRTHSPLHF. In DNA form, the CDR3 reads TGTGCCAGCAGCTTAATCCCCACGGGGAGGACGCATTCACCCCTCCACTTT.

The chain combines TRBV4-1 with TRBJ1-5; D uncertain. V gave up 3 bases and J gave up 0 bases, with 9 bases separating them. Germline V gene data show CDR1 as MGHRA and CDR2 as YSYEKL. The CDR3 spans 15 residues. CDR3 coding DNA: TGCGCCAGCAGCCACGGAGGCAGTAGCAATCAGCCCCAGCATTTT. It translates to CASSHGGSSNQPQHF.

This chain connects TRBV19 to TRBJ1-5; D is uncertain. Trimming shortened V by 4 bases and J by 0 bases, and 10 bases separated the two germline ends. The CDR3 contains 15 residues. CDR1 and CDR2 (germline): LNHDA, SQIVND (reference sequence). The CDR3 DNA is TGTGCCAGTAGTAGGCTACATGGTAGCAATCAGCCCCAGCATTTT. As protein: CASSRLHGSNQPQHF.

The chain uses TRBV18 and TRBJ2-7; perhaps TRBD1 as D (5 bases). The CDR3 spans 15 residues. Trimming left V 6 bases short and J 4 bases short, with 19 bases between. Per germline, CDR1 KGHSH and CDR2 LQKENI. The CDR3 here is CASSTGLGAGYEQYF. DNA for the CDR3: TGTGCCAGCTCTACCGGGTTAGGGGCAGGATACGAGCAGTACTTC. Supplemented by reference TRBV18 and TRBJ2-7, the full variable domain reads NAGVMQNPRHLVRRRGQEARLRCSPMKGHSHVYWYRQLPEEGLKFMVYLQKENIIDESGMPKERFSAEFPKEGPSILRIQQVVRGDSAAYFCASSTGLGAGYEQYFGPGTRLTVT.

By share, this clone counts as medium-sized. The V call is TRBV7-8, the J call TRBJ2-7; a weak D match, TRBD1 (5 bases). Trimming left V 1 base short and J 5 bases short, with 12 bases between. The CDR3 is 14 amino acids. The germline V gene has CDR1 SGHVS and CDR2 FQNEAQ. In DNA form, the CDR3 reads TGTGCCAGCAGCTTAGGCGACAGCTTAGACGAGCAGTACTTC. Translation: CASSLGDSLDEQYF.

The chain uses TRBV7-2 and TRBJ2-1, with 12 nucleotides matching TRBD2. Germline lookup yields CDR1 SGHTA and CDR2 FQGNSA. The CDR3 is 14 residues long. Trimming cost V 7 bases and J 7 bases; bases outside gene matches: 5. The chain's CDR3 is CASTRLAGDNEQFF. CDR3 sequence (DNA): TGTGCCAGCACCCGACTAGCGGGGGATAATGAGCAGTTCTTC.

J is TRBJ1-3 and V is TRBV10-3; D is perhaps TRBD1 (6 bases). This CDR3 is 12 amino acids long. Germline lookup yields CDR1 ENHRY and CDR2 SYGVKD. The CDR3 is CATEGEGNTIYF. The DNA of the CDR3 is TGTGCTACGGAGGGGGAGGGAAACACCATATATTTT.

The V and J genes are TRBV7-2 and TRBJ1-2; 9 bases are a match to TRBD1. V was pared by 3 bases and J by 6 bases, with 8 bases of the junction left unmatched. The CDR3 is 15 residues long. Germline values: CDR1 SGHTA, CDR2 FQGNSA. For the CDR3, the DNA is TGTGCCAGCAGCTTTATGGGACAGGGATCGGATGGCTACACCTTC. Encoded protein: CASSFMGQGSDGYTF.

The chain carries TRBV11-2 and TRBJ1-1; no clear D. The CDR3 spans 14 residues. V was shortened by 1 base and J by 4 bases, with 10 bases between the two germline ends. Germline lookup yields CDR1 SGHAT and CDR2 FQNNGV. The CDR3 reads CASSLVGWATEAFF. The CDR3 DNA reads as TGTGCCAGCAGCTTAGTCGGGTGGGCCACTGAAGCTTTCTTT.

The rearrangement uses TRBV2 and TRBJ2-1, with 12 bases identical to TRBD1. The J segment lost 8 bases and the V segment lost 6 bases, leaving 11 bases of the junction unmatched. The CDR3 is 16 residues long. The V gene's germline CDR1 is SNHLY and CDR2 FYNNEI. CDR3 in amino acids: CASSLLGTGGWDEQFF. CDR3 nucleotide sequence: TGTGCCAGCAGCCTCCTAGGGACAGGGGGCTGGGATGAGCAGTTCTTC. Full variable domain (missing parts from reference TRBV2 and TRBJ2-1): EPEVTQTPSHQVTQMGQEVILRCVPISNHLYFYWYRQILGQKVEFLVSFYNNEISEKSEIFDDQFSVERPDGSNFTLKIRSTKLEDSAMYFCASSLLGTGGWDEQFFGPGTRLTVL.

The chain joins TRBV11-3 to TRBJ2-2, with D tentatively TRBD1 (6 bases). The ends were cut back, 5 bases at V and 1 base at J, with 8 bases in the middle. The CDR3 runs 14 residues. Germline V CDR1 and CDR2: SGHNT, YENEEA. The CDR3 DNA reads as TGTGCCAGCAGCCAACAGGGGAACACCGGGGAGCTGTTTTTT. It yields the protein CASSQQGNTGELFF. Full variable domain (rest looked up from reference TRBV11-3 and TRBJ2-2): EAGVVQSPRYKIIEKKQPVAFWCNPISGHNTLYWYLQNLGQGPELLIRYENEEAVDDSQLPKDRFSAERLKGVDSTLKIQPAELGDSAVYLCASSQQGNTGELFFGEGSRLTVL.

V usage is TRBV5-1 and J usage is TRBJ2-7; 12 nucleotides agree with TRBD2. J was trimmed by 4 bases and V by 2 bases; bases with no gene match: 1. The CDR3 totals 14 residues. Germline V gene data show CDR1 as SGHRS and CDR2 as YFSETQ. DNA of the CDR3: TGCGCCAGCAGCTTAGGGACTAGCGGGTACGAGCAGTACTTC. It yields the protein CASSLGTSGYEQYF.

V and J are TRBV19 and TRBJ2-5; tentatively, D is TRBD2 (6 bases). V lost 5 bases and J 4 bases, leaving 14 bases between the germline ends. Germline values: CDR1 LNHDA, CDR2 SQIVND (reference sequence). This CDR3 spans 14 amino acids. This CDR3 reads CASSYQGGGETQYF. CDR3 DNA: TGTGCCAGTAGTTATCAGGGAGGAGGAGAGACCCAGTACTTC.

The genes are TRBV5-6 and TRBJ1-5; D not certain. The CDR3 is 16 residues long. Trimming shortened V by 2 bases and J by 0 bases, and 12 bases separated the two germline ends. Germline V lookup: CDR1 SGHDT, CDR2 YYEEEE. This CDR3 is CASSFYRDVSNQPQHF. In DNA form, the CDR3 reads TGTGCCAGCAGCTTCTACAGAGACGTTAGCAATCAGCCCCAGCATTTT.

The chain employs TRBV4-2 and TRBJ1-1; D gene ambiguous. The CDR3 contains 16 residues. The V and J ends lost 1 base and 11 bases respectively, with 23 bases between them. CDR1 is LGHNA and CDR2 is YNFKEQ in the germline V gene. The CDR3, as DNA: TGTGCCAGCAGCCAAGTTCACAGACTTCATCCCAGCTGGGCTTTCTTT. It is translated as CASSQVHRLHPSWAFF.

V is TRBV9 and J is TRBJ1-3; weak D call: TRBD1 (5 bases). The CDR3 totals 14 residues. Germline lookup yields CDR1 SGDLS and CDR2 YYNGEE. The V gene lost 2 bases and the J gene lost 4 bases, with 10 bases spanning the gap. The CDR3 DNA reads TGTGCCAGCAGCGTCGGGACGGGAGGAAACACCATATATTTT. Its protein is CASSVGTGGNTIYF.

CDR3 amino acids: CASSLAQTGGYEQYF. CDR3 bases: TGTGCCAGCAGCTTAGCTCAGACAGGGGGCTACGAGCAGTACTTC. The chain is built from TRBV7-2 and TRBJ2-7, with 9 positions matching TRBD1. The germline V gene encodes CDR1 SGHTA and CDR2 FQGNSA. With V trimmed by 0 bases and J by 3 bases, 3 bases remained unmatched. The CDR3 has 15 amino acids.

The rearrangement joins TRBV28 to TRBJ2-6, with D perhaps assigned TRBD1 or TRBD2 (5 bases each). Germline-derived CDR1 and CDR2 are MDHEN and SYDVKM. Trimming shortened V by 6 bases and J by 0 bases, and 9 bases separated the two germline ends. The CDR3 spans 15 residues. CDR3 in amino acids: CASRGRSSGANVLTF. CDR3 bases: TGTGCCAGCAGGGGACGGTCCTCTGGGGCCAACGTCCTGACTTTC.

The V call is TRBV15, the J call TRBJ1-2; D not resolved. The CDR3 extends over 16 amino acids. The germline V gene encodes CDR1 LNHNV and CDR2 YYDKDF (reference sequence). Trimming took off 0 bases at V and 6 bases at J, with 17 bases between the two ends. This chain's CDR3 is CATSREYGSVSHGYTF. The CDR3 DNA follows: TGTGCCACCAGCAGAGAGTACGGCAGCGTGTCCCATGGCTACACCTTC.

CDR3 sequence (DNA): TGCGCCAGCAGGGGCGATAGCGGATTCACAGATACGCAGTATTTT. Its translation is CASRGDSGFTDTQYF. The chain combines TRBV5-1 with TRBJ2-3; a weak D match, TRBD2 (6 bases). V was shortened by 5 bases and J by 2 bases, with 15 bases between the two germline ends. CDR3 length: 15 residues. Germline V lookup: CDR1 SGHRS, CDR2 YFSETQ.

This clone was counted once. This sequence joins TRBV5-1 and TRBJ2-3, with D unclear. Germline CDR1 reads SGHRS; CDR2 reads YFSETQ. CDR3 size: 11 residues. V was shortened by 4 bases and J by 6 bases, with 6 bases between the two germline ends. The DNA of the CDR3 is TGCGCCAGCAGCCGCCAGGATACGCAGTATTTT. As protein: CASSRQDTQYF.

The chain recombines TRBV15 with TRBJ2-4; no firm D call. This CDR3 comprises 14 residues. Per the germline V gene, CDR1 is LNHNV and CDR2 is YYDKDF (reference sequence). V was pared by 5 bases and J by 1 base, with 9 bases between. The CDR3 DNA reads TGTGCCACCAGCCCGACTCAGGCCAAAAACATTCAGTACTTC. This gives the protein CATSPTQAKNIQYF.